This is a list of T cell receptor beta chains from one sample in a study of blood T cell repertoires in COVID-19. The assay was immunoSEQ multiplex PCR, and TCRdb's table has in-frame clones only and misses some. This sample yields 650,000 to 800,000 clones, of which 85% to 90% are seen a single time; approximately 0.25% belongs to the top ten. The material sequenced was peripheral blood. These receptors came from a woman aged 18-35 years with acute or convalescent COVID-19. CDR3s include the opening cysteine and the closing phenylalanine or tryptophan. The D gene is left open where the match is weak. For some rows the clone size is stated as once, few or many, or as a class when expanded; others skip it.

clone_size: .; j_call: TRBJ2-2; v_call: TRBV11-3; d_call: .; cdr3_nt: TGTGCCAGCAGCTCCTTCAGTGGCGGGGAGCTGTTTTTT; cdr3_aa: CASSSFSGGELFF
clone_size: once; j_call: TRBJ1-2; v_call: TRBV6-2/TRBV6-3; d_call: TRBD1; cdr3_nt: TGTGCCAGCAGCGCACCACGGACAGGCGGCTATGGCTACACCTTC; cdr3_aa: CASSAPRTGGYGYTF
clone_size: .; j_call: TRBJ2-7; v_call: TRBV30; d_call: .; cdr3_nt: TGTGCCTGGAGTGTAAGTCGAGGGTACCACGAGCAGTACTTC; cdr3_aa: CAWSVSRGYHEQYF
clone_size: .; j_call: TRBJ1-2; v_call: TRBV4-3; d_call: TRBD1; cdr3_nt: TGCGCCAGCAGCCAAGGGACAGGGGGCCTCGGCTACACCTTC; cdr3_aa: CASSQGTGGLGYTF
clone_size: .; j_call: TRBJ1-2; v_call: TRBV7-2; d_call: TRBD1; cdr3_nt: TGTGCCAGCAGCCCGACAGGGTTTGGCTACACCTTC; cdr3_aa: CASSPTGFGYTF
clone_size: few; j_call: TRBJ1-1; v_call: TRBV19; d_call: .; cdr3_nt: TGTGCCAGTAGTCTGAGCAACAGGGTCAACGCTGAAGCTTTCTTT; cdr3_aa: CASSLSNRVNAEAFF
clone_size: .; j_call: TRBJ1-3; v_call: TRBV7-2; d_call: TRBD1; cdr3_nt: TGTGCCAGCAGCTTCCTCGCCAGGGGGCCTGGAAACACCATATATTTT; cdr3_aa: CASSFLARGPGNTIYF
clone_size: .; j_call: TRBJ2-2; v_call: TRBV9; d_call: TRBD1; cdr3_nt: TGTGCCAGCAGCGTAGTAGGGGGCAGCACCGGGGAGCTGTTTTTT; cdr3_aa: CASSVVGGSTGELFF
clone_size: .; j_call: TRBJ1-2; v_call: TRBV21-1; d_call: .; cdr3_nt: TGTGCCAGCGGAAGCAGGGGCCCTAACTATGGCTACACCTTC; cdr3_aa: CASGSRGPNYGYTF
clone_size: .; j_call: TRBJ2-1; v_call: TRBV24-1; d_call: TRBD2; cdr3_nt: TGTGCCACCAGTGATCCTTTAGCGGGGCGATACAATGAGCAGTTCTTC; cdr3_aa: CATSDPLAGRYNEQFF
clone_size: .; j_call: TRBJ1-1; v_call: TRBV30; d_call: .; cdr3_nt: TGTGCCTGGACCTTCTCGGTTAACACTGAAGCTTTCTTT; cdr3_aa: CAWTFSVNTEAFF
clone_size: .; j_call: TRBJ1-5; v_call: TRBV2; d_call: .; cdr3_nt: TGTGCCAGCAGTGCCCCCCCGACAGCAGGCAATCAGCCCCAGCATTTT; cdr3_aa: CASSAPPTAGNQPQHF
clone_size: .; j_call: TRBJ2-7; v_call: TRBV10-3; d_call: TRBD1; cdr3_nt: TGTGCCATCAGTGAGGGAGGGACAGGGACCTACGAGCAGTACTTC; cdr3_aa: CAISEGGTGTYEQYF
clone_size: .; j_call: TRBJ2-3; v_call: TRBV9; d_call: TRBD2; cdr3_nt: TGTGCCAGCAGCGTAGCTTCACGTTCGGGACTGCGGGAGGATACGCAGTATTTT; cdr3_aa: CASSVASRSGLREDTQYF
clone_size: .; j_call: TRBJ1-1; v_call: TRBV7-6; d_call: .; cdr3_nt: TGTGCCAGCAGCGCCTTAAAAGGCAGGGATGCGAACACTGAAGCTTTCTTT; cdr3_aa: CASSALKGRDANTEAFF
clone_size: .; j_call: TRBJ1-1; v_call: TRBV14; d_call: .; cdr3_nt: TGTGCCAGCAGCCCCGCAGGCGAAGAAGCTTTCTTT; cdr3_aa: CASSPAGEEAFF
clone_size: .; j_call: TRBJ2-1; v_call: TRBV9; d_call: .; cdr3_nt: TGTGCCAGCAGCCCTGTAGAACGTGAGCAGTTCTTC; cdr3_aa: CASSPVEREQFF
clone_size: once; j_call: TRBJ2-7; v_call: TRBV3-1/TRBV3-2; d_call: .; cdr3_nt: TGTGCCAGCAGCCAACAAAAGACCGGGACTTTGATCTACTACGAGCAGTACTTC; cdr3_aa: CASSQQKTGTLIYYEQYF
clone_size: .; j_call: TRBJ2-5; v_call: TRBV4-1; d_call: .; cdr3_nt: TGCGCCAGCAGCCAAGTAGGGGTGATGGAGACCCAGTACTTC; cdr3_aa: CASSQVGVMETQYF
clone_size: once; j_call: TRBJ1-2; v_call: TRBV30; d_call: TRBD1; cdr3_nt: TGTGCCTGGAGTGCACCCCGGGGGTGGGACAGCGTCTATGGCTACACCTTC; cdr3_aa: CAWSAPRGWDSVYGYTF
clone_size: .; j_call: TRBJ1-1; v_call: TRBV2; d_call: .; cdr3_nt: TGTGCCAGCAACGGGGGGAACACTGAAGCTTTCTTT; cdr3_aa: CASNGGNTEAFF
clone_size: .; j_call: TRBJ1-4; v_call: TRBV13; d_call: .; cdr3_nt: TGTGCCAGCAGCCCTAAACTACAGGCGTCTAATGAAAAACTGTTTTTT; cdr3_aa: CASSPKLQASNEKLFF
clone_size: .; j_call: TRBJ2-7; v_call: TRBV5-1; d_call: TRBD2; cdr3_nt: TGCGCCAGCAGAGACTTAGCGGGGGCCTACGAGCAGTACTTC; cdr3_aa: CASRDLAGAYEQYF
clone_size: once; j_call: TRBJ1-1; v_call: TRBV30; d_call: .; cdr3_nt: TGTGCCTGGAGTGTGGACAGTCACGATGTTTCCTGGAACACTGAAGCTTTCTTT; cdr3_aa: CAWSVDSHDVSWNTEAFF
clone_size: once; j_call: TRBJ2-7; v_call: TRBV6-5; d_call: .; cdr3_nt: TGTGCCAGCAGGACAGGCCCGAGCTCCTACGAGCAGTACTTC; cdr3_aa: CASRTGPSSYEQYF
clone_size: .; j_call: TRBJ2-7; v_call: TRBV19; d_call: .; cdr3_nt: TGTGCCAGTTCGGGACGGGGGAAGTCCTACGAGCAGTACTTC; cdr3_aa: CASSGRGKSYEQYF
clone_size: .; j_call: TRBJ1-6; v_call: TRBV30; d_call: .; cdr3_nt: TGTGCCTGTACTACGGGACACAATAATTCACCCCTCCACTTT; cdr3_aa: CACTTGHNNSPLHF
clone_size: .; j_call: TRBJ1-1; v_call: TRBV20-1; d_call: .; cdr3_nt: TGCAGTGCAAGTACCTGGAGGAACATGAACACTGAAGCTTTCTTT; cdr3_aa: CSASTWRNMNTEAFF
clone_size: .; j_call: TRBJ2-1; v_call: TRBV19; d_call: .; cdr3_nt: TGTGCCAGTAGTAAACTCCCTCCCTACAATGAGCAGTTCTTC; cdr3_aa: CASSKLPPYNEQFF
clone_size: .; j_call: TRBJ1-4; v_call: TRBV19; d_call: .; cdr3_nt: TGTGCCAGTAGTACTCGACTTGAAAAACTGTTTTTT; cdr3_aa: CASSTRLEKLFF
clone_size: .; j_call: TRBJ1-2; v_call: TRBV9; d_call: TRBD1; cdr3_nt: TGTGCCAGCAGCCGGACAGGTTCTAACTATGGCTACACCTTC; cdr3_aa: CASSRTGSNYGYTF
clone_size: .; j_call: TRBJ1-1; v_call: TRBV7-9; d_call: .; cdr3_nt: TGTGCCAGCAGCCTAACGGCAACAAGTTGGCTCGGGGCTTTCTTT; cdr3_aa: CASSLTATSWLGAFF
clone_size: .; j_call: TRBJ2-1; v_call: TRBV9; d_call: .; cdr3_nt: TGTGCCAGCAGCGACCCCCCACATAACTCCTACAATGAGCAGTTCTTC; cdr3_aa: CASSDPPHNSYNEQFF
clone_size: once; j_call: TRBJ1-6; v_call: TRBV4-3; d_call: .; cdr3_nt: TGCGCCAGCAGCCAAGATCGTGGAGGGGTTTTTTCACCCCTCCACTTT; cdr3_aa: CASSQDRGGVFSPLHF
clone_size: .; j_call: TRBJ1-1; v_call: TRBV5-1; d_call: .; cdr3_nt: TGCGCCAGCAGCTTAATCAAGAGGAACACTGAAGCTTTCTTT; cdr3_aa: CASSLIKRNTEAFF
clone_size: .; j_call: TRBJ1-3; v_call: TRBV5-1; d_call: .; cdr3_nt: TGCGCCAGCAGCGCCGCTGACAGGATCGCTGGAAACACCATATATTTT; cdr3_aa: CASSAADRIAGNTIYF
clone_size: .; j_call: TRBJ1-5; v_call: TRBV7-8; d_call: .; cdr3_nt: TGTGCCAGCAGTTACGCCTCCGAGCAGCCCCAGCATTTT; cdr3_aa: CASSYASEQPQHF
clone_size: .; j_call: TRBJ2-3; v_call: TRBV5-1; d_call: TRBD1; cdr3_nt: TGCGCCAGCAGCCAAGGGGGGACAGGGTCAACAGATACGCAGTATTTT; cdr3_aa: CASSQGGTGSTDTQYF
clone_size: .; j_call: TRBJ1-2; v_call: TRBV2; d_call: .; cdr3_nt: TGTGCCAGCAGCGTCGTCTATGGCTACACCTTC; cdr3_aa: CASSVVYGYTF
clone_size: .; j_call: TRBJ2-2; v_call: TRBV5-8; d_call: .; cdr3_nt: TGTGCCAGCAGCTTGGTGGCGTCGGAAAACAGGGCCGGGGAGCTGTTTTTT; cdr3_aa: CASSLVASENRAGELFF
clone_size: .; j_call: TRBJ1-4; v_call: TRBV9; d_call: .; cdr3_nt: TGTGCCAGCAGCGCCCGCGAGGATGAAAAACTGTTTTTT; cdr3_aa: CASSAREDEKLFF
clone_size: .; j_call: TRBJ1-2; v_call: TRBV30; d_call: .; cdr3_nt: TGTGCCTGGGTCGACAACCGGGGTGGCTACACCTTC; cdr3_aa: CAWVDNRGGYTF
clone_size: .; j_call: TRBJ1-1; v_call: TRBV4-1; d_call: .; cdr3_nt: TGCGCCAGCAGCCAATTTTTATCGGGGAACACTGAAGCTTTCTTT; cdr3_aa: CASSQFLSGNTEAFF
clone_size: .; j_call: TRBJ2-7; v_call: TRBV30; d_call: TRBD1; cdr3_nt: TGTGCCTGGAGGGGACAGGGGGCAGCCTACGAGCAGTACTTC; cdr3_aa: CAWRGQGAAYEQYF
clone_size: .; j_call: TRBJ1-5; v_call: TRBV30; d_call: TRBD1; cdr3_nt: TGTGCCTGGAGTGTACAAACAGGGGGCAATCAGCCCCAGCATTTT; cdr3_aa: CAWSVQTGGNQPQHF
clone_size: .; j_call: TRBJ1-5; v_call: TRBV6-2/TRBV6-3; d_call: TRBD1; cdr3_nt: TGTGCCAGCAGCCCGACAGGGCCGGTCAATCAGCCCCAGCATTTT; cdr3_aa: CASSPTGPVNQPQHF
clone_size: once; j_call: TRBJ1-2; v_call: TRBV4-3; d_call: .; cdr3_nt: TGCGCCAGCAGCCAAAGGGAGGACTATGGCTACACCTTC; cdr3_aa: CASSQREDYGYTF
clone_size: .; j_call: TRBJ1-2; v_call: TRBV6-1; d_call: .; cdr3_nt: TGTGCCAGCAGTGAGACAGGCATATCTAACTATGGCTACACCTTC; cdr3_aa: CASSETGISNYGYTF